This T cell receptor beta chain was observed in a study of T cell repertoires in cytomegalovirus infection. TCRdb analysed the reads with MiXCR anew, one entry per CDR3 protein. The repertoire holds under 600,000 distinct CDR3 sequences, with more than 15% as singletons. This clonotype originated in a human donor in good health (CMV status not recorded). Some clones in this sample may be carry-over from other donors' samples. Sequenced: CD8+ T cells from PBMCs.

CDR3 DNA sequence: TGTGCCAGCAGCGTTGGGACCCACAACGTCCTGACTTTC. Its translation is CASSVGTHNVLTF. The V and J genes are TRBV9 and TRBJ2-6; either TRBD1 or TRBD2 may fit D (5 bases each). Trimming shortened V by 2 bases and J by 9 bases, and 9 bases separated the two germline ends. The CDR3 runs to 13 residues. Germline CDR1 and CDR2: SGDLS and YYNGEE.